One sample yielded the 16 T cell receptor beta chains listed below, sequenced in a study of cytotoxic CD8 clonotypes in ibrutinib-treated CLL. The protocol was immunoSEQ multiplex PCR, while the TCRdb copy is restricted to in-frame clones and leaves out a portion. The table shows fewer than 25,000 clones, with just under 70% occurring only once. Sequenced material: PBMCs, taken after 24 months of ibrutinib treatment. The receptors originated from a human donor with chronic lymphocytic leukemia.

The gene calls are TRBV5-4 and TRBJ1-5, with D possibly matching TRBD1 (6 bases). Germline-derived CDR1 and CDR2 are SGHNT and YYREEE (reference sequence). V was clipped by 3 bases and J by 4 bases, with 17 bases between them. The CDR3 has 16 residues. CDR3 sequence (DNA): TGTGCCAGCAGCTGGACCGGGGGGGGCGCAAATCAGCCCCAGCATTTT. As protein: CASSWTGGGANQPQHF. Variable domain in full (rest from reference TRBV5-4 and TRBJ1-5): ETGVTQSPTHLIKTRGQQVTLRCSSQSGHNTVSWYQQALGQGPQFIFQYYREEENGRGNFPPRFSGLQFPNYSSELNVNALELDDSALYLCASSWTGGGANQPQHFGDGTRLSIL.

The chain links TRBV5-1 to TRBJ2-7; D perhaps matches TRBD2 (6 bases). The CDR3 length is 15 residues. CDR1 is SGHRS and CDR2 is YFSETQ in the germline V gene. Between the trimmed V and J ends, which lost 4 bases and 4 bases, there was a span of 18 bases. CDR3 nucleotide sequence: TGCGCCAGCAGCCTGGAGGGACGGACTTTGTACGAGCAGTACTTC. It translates to CASSLEGRTLYEQYF.

The genes are TRBV5-1 and TRBJ1-3, with 8 bases aligning to TRBD1. Looked up from germline, CDR1 is SGHRS and CDR2 is YFSETQ. This CDR3 is 16 amino acids long. Trimming removed 0 bases from V and 3 bases from J; junction bases left unmatched: 5. CDR3 coding DNA: TGCGCCAGCAGCTTGGAGGGGGGACAGGTTGGAAACACCATATATTTT. Protein product: CASSLEGGQVGNTIYF.

The V and J genes are TRBV14 and TRBJ1-1; TRBD1 matches at 8 bases. The CDR3 is made up of 15 amino acids. Germline values: CDR1 SGHDN, CDR2 FVKESK. Trimming took 5 bases from V and 11 from J; bases not matched to a gene: 16. CDR3 residues: CASSYGQGEIVNAFF. The CDR3 DNA is TGTGCCAGCAGCTACGGACAGGGAGAGATCGTGAATGCTTTCTTT.

The rearrangement links TRBV4-2 to TRBJ2-7, with D maybe TRBD2 (6 bases). Germline CDR1 and CDR2: LGHNA and YNFKEQ. V was shortened by 0 bases and J by 4 bases, with 10 bases between the two germline ends. The CDR3 sequence is 14 residues long. CDR3: CASSQESGEYEQYF. For the CDR3, the DNA is TGTGCCAGCAGCCAAGAATCGGGGGAGTACGAGCAGTACTTC.

This clone was seen many times. The V gene is TRBV19, the J gene TRBJ2-6; the D gene could be TRBD1 or TRBD2 (5 bases each). The V gene lost 7 bases and the J gene lost 0 bases, with 13 bases spanning the gap. This CDR3 contains 16 residues. Per germline, CDR1 LNHDA and CDR2 SQIVND (reference sequence). CDR3 nucleotide sequence: TGTGCCAGTAAGACTACAGGAAACTCTGGGGCCAACGTCCTGACTTTC. Translation gives CASKTTGNSGANVLTF.

The chain is built from TRBV5-1 and TRBJ2-1, with TRBD2 identical over 12 bases. V was clipped by 4 bases and J by 8 bases; unmatched bases: 4. Germline assignment: CDR1 SGHRS and CDR2 YFSETQ. The CDR3 spans 14 residues. The CDR3 DNA sequence: TGCGCCAGCAGCCCCCTAGCGGGGGGGCATGAGCAGTTCTTC. Protein product: CASSPLAGGHEQFF.

The CDR3 region is CASSLESGRPYGYTF. CDR3 sequence (DNA): TGTGCCAGCAGCTTGGAATCGGGGCGCCCCTATGGCTACACCTTC. The chain carries TRBV5-5 and TRBJ1-2; TRBD1 is a possible D gene (5 bases). This CDR3 comprises 15 residues. Trimming took 0 bases from V and 4 from J, leaving 13 bases between them. Germline CDR1 is SGHKS and CDR2 is YYEKEE (reference sequence).

This rearrangement joins TRBV5-6 to TRBJ1-6; possible D gene TRBD1, 6 bases. This CDR3 contains 15 residues. Trimming took off 0 bases at V and 7 bases at J, with 11 bases between the two ends. Germline CDR1 and CDR2: SGHDT and YYEEEE. The CDR3 loop reads CASSLGGGHNSPLHF. The CDR3 bases are TGTGCCAGCAGCTTGGGAGGGGGTCACAATTCACCCCTCCACTTT.

The chain uses TRBV5-1 and TRBJ2-1; D ambiguous. V was clipped by 0 bases and J by 10 bases, with 11 bases between them. The length of the CDR3 is 13 residues. Per the germline V gene, CDR1 is SGHRS and CDR2 is YFSETQ. The CDR3: CASSLVGRPEQFF. The DNA for the CDR3 is TGCGCCAGCAGCTTGGTTGGTAGACCAGAGCAGTTCTTC.

The rearrangement joins TRBV7-9 to TRBJ2-7; D ambiguous. The CDR3 sequence is 11 residues long. V lost 5 bases and J lost 1, with 3 bases in between. Germline-derived CDR1 and CDR2 are SEHNR and FQNEAQ (reference sequence). CDR3 nucleotides: TGTGCCAGCAGCCCTTCCTACGAGCAGTACTTC. Its translation is CASSPSYEQYF.

This rearrangement joins TRBV5-1 to TRBJ2-7, with unresolved D. The germline gives CDR1 SGHRS, CDR2 YFSETQ. CDR3 length equals 15 residues. Trimming left V 4 bases short and J 1 base short, with 15 bases between. CDR3 residues: CASSIAVGPSYEQYF. CDR3 coding DNA: TGCGCCAGCAGCATTGCGGTTGGGCCATCCTACGAGCAGTACTTC.

There are a few counts of this clone. J is TRBJ1-2 and V is TRBV5-1; 8 nucleotides agree with TRBD1. Germline V CDR1 and CDR2: SGHRS, YFSETQ. CDR3 size: 15 residues. V shed 4 bases, J shed 4 bases, and the junction held 9 bases outside the gene matches. The CDR3 nucleotides are TGCGCCAGCAGCGACCCACAGGGGGACCCCTATGGCTACACCTTC. It codes for CASSDPQGDPYGYTF.

The V gene is TRBV18, the J gene TRBJ1-5; 10 bases agree with TRBD1. Trimming at V came to 6 bases and at J to 5 bases, leaving 4 bases not matched to a gene. Germline CDR1 and CDR2: KGHSH and LQKENI. This CDR3 comprises 14 residues. The CDR3 coding sequence is TGTGCCAGCTCCCCGACAGGGGGCCATCAGCCCCAGCATTTT. The encoded protein is CASSPTGGHQPQHF. The full variable domain, in which reference TRBV18 and TRBJ1-5 provide the parts outside the CDR3, is NAGVMQNPRHLVRRRGQEARLRCSPMKGHSHVYWYRQLPEEGLKFMVYLQKENIIDESGMPKERFSAEFPKEGPSILRIQQVVRGDSAAYFCASSPTGGHQPQHFGDGTRLSIL.

This clone was detected only once. The V gene is TRBV5-1, the J gene TRBJ2-5; 9 positions match TRBD1. The V and J ends lost 6 bases and 2 bases, in that order; junction bases with no gene match: 5. This CDR3 spans 14 amino acids. In germline, CDR1 is SGHRS, CDR2 YFSETQ. CDR3 in DNA: TGCGCCAGCAACGTACAGGGGGCTCAAGAGACCCAGTACTTC. This sequence encodes CASNVQGAQETQYF.

CDR3 region: CASSSAEGFPNTGELFF. CDR3 bases: TGTGCCAGCAGCTCCGCAGAGGGATTTCCGAACACCGGGGAGCTGTTTTTT. The rearrangement uses TRBV7-9 and TRBJ2-2, with D perhaps matching TRBD2 (5 bases). Deletions cut 4 bases from V and 0 bases from J, with 15 bases between. In germline, CDR1 is SEHNR, CDR2 FQNEAQ (reference sequence). This CDR3 region has 17 residues.